The 12 T cell receptor beta chains listed next were all sequenced from one sample in a study of blood T cell repertoires in COVID-19. Measured with immunoSEQ multiplex PCR; TCRdb has only the in-frame clones, and not every one. The sample shows under 150,000 clones, roughly 80% of them seen only once. The sample was peripheral blood. These receptors were taken from a human donor with acute or convalescent COVID-19. The donor label of this sample is uncertain.

This chain links TRBV24-1 with TRBJ2-2, with 9 bases fitting TRBD2. The CDR3 runs 17 residues. Germline-derived CDR1 and CDR2 are KGHDR and SFDVKD. With 9 bases clipped from V and 1 base from J, the junction kept 11 bases outside the gene matches. CDR3 DNA: TGTGCCACCGCCGGGCAAACTAGCGGGTTGAACACCGGGGAGCTGTTTTTT. Protein product: CATAGQTSGLNTGELFF.

The CDR3 is CASSLNEISGNTIYF. The CDR3 DNA is TGTGCCAGCAGCTTGAATGAGATCTCTGGAAACACCATATATTTT. The chain is built from TRBV5-4 and TRBJ1-3; D not resolved. The CDR3 consists of 15 residues. V was cut by 1 base and J by 0 bases, with 8 bases left in between. The germline gives CDR1 SGHNT, CDR2 YYREEE (reference sequence). The whole variable domain, remainder taken from reference TRBV5-4 and TRBJ1-3, is ETGVTQSPTHLIKTRGQQVTLRCSSQSGHNTVSWYQQALGQGPQFIFQYYREEENGRGNFPPRFSGLQFPNYSSELNVNALELDDSALYLCASSLNEISGNTIYFGEGSWLTVV.

This clone showed up just a few times. The chain is built from TRBV2 and TRBJ2-6; the match to TRBD2 covers 12 bases. V shed 6 bases and J 1 base; nucleotides not matched to a gene: 4. This CDR3 is 17 amino acids long. Germline loops: CDR1 SNHLY, CDR2 FYNNEI. CDR3 sequence: CASRELAGGSGANVLTF. In nucleotides, the CDR3 is TGTGCCAGCAGGGAACTAGCGGGGGGTTCTGGGGCCAACGTCCTGACTTTC.

CDR3 sequence (DNA): TGTGCCATCAGTTCGACAGGGTACCACGAGCAGTACTTC. Protein: CAISSTGYHEQYF. The V and J genes are TRBV10-3 and TRBJ2-7, with 7 nucleotides matching TRBD1. Germline V gene data show CDR1 as ENHRY and CDR2 as SYGVKD. With 5 bases clipped from V and 5 bases from J, the junction kept 6 bases outside the gene matches. CDR3 length equals 13 residues.

This clone has a handful of counts. The chain recombines TRBV6-5 with TRBJ1-2, with 7 bases lining up with TRBD1. The CDR3 totals 15 residues. Trimming removed 6 bases from V and 6 bases from J; junction bases left unmatched: 13. CDR1 MNHEY and CDR2 SVGAGI come from the germline V gene. The CDR3 here is CASRWTRDSVNGYTF. For the CDR3, the DNA is TGTGCCAGCAGGTGGACCCGGGACAGTGTTAATGGCTACACCTTC.

This chain links TRBV27 with TRBJ1-2, with D tentatively TRBD1 (5 bases). There are 15 residues in the CDR3. CDR1 is MNHEY and CDR2 is SMNVEV in the germline V gene (reference sequence). V was clipped by 3 bases and J by 8 bases, with 19 bases between them. The CDR3 spells CASSLGQGKAGGYTF. In DNA, the CDR3 is TGTGCCAGCAGTTTGGGGCAGGGAAAGGCGGGAGGCTACACCTTC.

This clone was counted a single time. This chain uses TRBV19 with TRBJ2-5; D not certain. Germline V CDR1 and CDR2: LNHDA, SQIVND (reference sequence). The CDR3 extends over 11 amino acids. Trimming left V 6 bases short and J 4 bases short, with 6 bases between. The CDR3 reads CASRVGETQYF. The DNA of the CDR3 is TGTGCCAGTAGAGTCGGAGAGACCCAGTACTTC.

This chain joins TRBV11-2 and TRBJ1-2; unclear D gene. Trimming took off 5 bases at V and 3 bases at J, with 13 bases between the two ends. The CDR3 extends over 14 amino acids. Germline CDR1 is SGHAT and CDR2 is FQNNGV. CDR3 sequence (DNA): TGTGCCAGCAGCCTTCGACACCCTGACTATGGCTACACCTTC. Protein product: CASSLRHPDYGYTF.

The chain uses TRBV7-8 and TRBJ1-2; tentative D call: TRBD1 (5 bases). The V and J ends lost 7 bases and 7 bases respectively, with 16 bases between them. Germline V gene sequence: CDR1 SGHVS, CDR2 FQNEAQ. The CDR3 has 13 residues. The CDR3 loop is CASIKMGGGGYTF. The CDR3 region has the DNA TGTGCCAGCATCAAGATGGGGGGAGGTGGCTACACCTTC.

The chain employs TRBV6-5 and TRBJ1-3; D might be TRBD1 (6 bases). From germline, CDR1 is MNHEY and CDR2 SVGAGI. Between the trimmed V and J ends, which lost 6 bases and 1 base, there was a span of 13 bases. The CDR3 is made up of 15 amino acids. The CDR3 sequence is CASRPGQRSGNTIYF. In nucleotides, the CDR3 is TGTGCCAGCAGACCCGGACAGCGGTCTGGAAACACCATATATTTT.

There are a few counts of this clone. DNA of the CDR3: TGTGCCAGCAGCAGACGAGGGACAGGAATATATGGCTACACCTTC. Protein product: CASSRRGTGIYGYTF. The chain combines TRBV5-6 with TRBJ1-2; 8 bases are shared with TRBD1. The germline CDR1 and CDR2 sequences are SGHDT and YYEEEE. J gave up 5 bases and V 4 bases, and 10 bases lay outside the gene matches. The CDR3 extends over 15 amino acids. Together with reference TRBV5-6 and TRBJ1-2, the CDR3 gives the full variable domain: DAGVTQSPTHLIKTRGQQVTLRCSPKSGHDTVSWYQQALGQGPQFIFQYYEEEERQRGNFPDRFSGHQFPNYSSELNVNALLLGDSALYLCASSRRGTGIYGYTFGSGTRLTVV.

V usage is TRBV19 and J usage is TRBJ1-5; D may be TRBD1 (6 bases). The V gene's germline CDR1 is LNHDA and CDR2 SQIVND (reference sequence). V was clipped by 9 bases and J by 0 bases, with 15 bases between them. CDR3 length equals 15 residues. The CDR3 sequence: CASRGGRISNQPQHF. CDR3 in DNA: TGTGCCAGCCGGGGGGGCAGGATTAGCAATCAGCCCCAGCATTTT. The variable domain in full, with the rest retrieved from reference TRBV19 and TRBJ1-5, is DGGITQSPKYLFRKEGQNVTLSCEQNLNHDAMYWYRQDPGQGLRLIYYSQIVNDFQKGDIAEGYSVSREKKESFPLTVTSAQKNPTAFYLCASRGGRISNQPQHFGDGTRLSIL.